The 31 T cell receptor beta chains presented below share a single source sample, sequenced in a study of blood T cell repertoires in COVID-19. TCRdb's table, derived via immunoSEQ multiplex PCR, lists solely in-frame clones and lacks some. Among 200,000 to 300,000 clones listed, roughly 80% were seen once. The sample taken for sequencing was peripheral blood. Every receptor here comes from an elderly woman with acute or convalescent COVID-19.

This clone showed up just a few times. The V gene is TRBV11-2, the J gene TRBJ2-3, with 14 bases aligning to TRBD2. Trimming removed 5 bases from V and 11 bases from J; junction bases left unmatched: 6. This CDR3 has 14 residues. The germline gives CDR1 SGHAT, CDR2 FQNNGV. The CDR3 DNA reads TGTGCCAGCAGCCCGGGACTAGCGGGGGAAGTGCAGTATTTT. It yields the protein CASSPGLAGEVQYF.

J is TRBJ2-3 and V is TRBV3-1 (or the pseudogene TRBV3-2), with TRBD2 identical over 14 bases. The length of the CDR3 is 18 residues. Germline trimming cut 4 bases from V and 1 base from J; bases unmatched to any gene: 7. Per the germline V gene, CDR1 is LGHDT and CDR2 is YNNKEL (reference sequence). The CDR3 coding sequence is TGTGCCAGCAGCCTCCGACTAGCGGGGGGGCCCGGCACAGATACGCAGTATTTT. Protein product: CASSLRLAGGPGTDTQYF.

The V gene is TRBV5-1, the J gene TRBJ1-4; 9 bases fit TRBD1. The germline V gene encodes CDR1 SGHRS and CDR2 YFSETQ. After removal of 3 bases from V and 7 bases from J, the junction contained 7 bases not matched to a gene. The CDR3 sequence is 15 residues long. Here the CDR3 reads CASSSNGQGPEKLFF. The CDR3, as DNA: TGCGCCAGCAGCTCCAACGGACAGGGGCCTGAAAAACTGTTTTTT. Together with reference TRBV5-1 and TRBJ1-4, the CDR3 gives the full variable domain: KAGVTQTPRYLIKTRGQQVTLSCSPISGHRSVSWYQQTPGQGLQFLFEYFSETQRNKGNFPGRFSGRQFSNSRSEMNVSTLELGDSALYLCASSSNGQGPEKLFFGSGTQLSVL.

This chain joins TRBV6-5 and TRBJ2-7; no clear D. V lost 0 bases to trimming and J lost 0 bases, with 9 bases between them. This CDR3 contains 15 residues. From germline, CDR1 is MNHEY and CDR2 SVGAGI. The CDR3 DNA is TGTGCCAGCAGTTACTCGAGAACAGACTCCTACGAGCAGTACTTC. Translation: CASSYSRTDSYEQYF.

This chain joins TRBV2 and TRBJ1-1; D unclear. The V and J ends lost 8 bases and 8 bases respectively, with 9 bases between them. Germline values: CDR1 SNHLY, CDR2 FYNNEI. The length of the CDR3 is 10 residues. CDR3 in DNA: TGTGCCAGCGCCCGGGAAGAAGCTTTCTTT. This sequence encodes CASAREEAFF.

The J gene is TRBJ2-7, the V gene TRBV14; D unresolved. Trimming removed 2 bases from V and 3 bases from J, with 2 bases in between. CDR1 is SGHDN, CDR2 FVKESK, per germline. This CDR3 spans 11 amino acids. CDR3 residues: CASSQLYEQYF. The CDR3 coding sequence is TGTGCCAGCAGCCAACTCTACGAGCAGTACTTC.

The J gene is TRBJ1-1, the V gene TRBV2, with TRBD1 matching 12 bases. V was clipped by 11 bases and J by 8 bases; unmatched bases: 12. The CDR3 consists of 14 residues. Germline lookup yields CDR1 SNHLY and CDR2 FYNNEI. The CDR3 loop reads CAGNPRDRGREAFF. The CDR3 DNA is TGTGCCGGCAACCCCCGGGACAGGGGGCGAGAAGCTTTCTTT.

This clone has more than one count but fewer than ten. The CDR3 nucleotides are TGCGCCAGCAGTTCAGGGGGGAACACTGAAGCTTTCTTT. Translating gives CASSSGGNTEAFF. This chain links TRBV10-2 with TRBJ1-1, with 7 bases lining up with TRBD1. V lost 5 bases to trimming and J lost 1 base; unmatched junction nucleotides: 1. CDR1 WSHSY and CDR2 SAAADI come from the germline V gene. The CDR3 spans 13 residues.

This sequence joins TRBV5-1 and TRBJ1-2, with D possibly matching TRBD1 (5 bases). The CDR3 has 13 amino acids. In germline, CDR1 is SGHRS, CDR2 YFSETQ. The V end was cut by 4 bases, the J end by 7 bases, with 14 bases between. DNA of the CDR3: TGCGCCAGCAGCGATAGACAGACTGGTGGCTACACCTTC. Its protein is CASSDRQTGGYTF.

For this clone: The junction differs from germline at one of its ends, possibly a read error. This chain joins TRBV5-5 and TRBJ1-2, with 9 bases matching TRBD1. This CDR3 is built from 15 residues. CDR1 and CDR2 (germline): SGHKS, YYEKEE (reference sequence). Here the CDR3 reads CASSSLRQGDYGYSF. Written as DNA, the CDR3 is TGTGCCAGCAGCAGCCTACGACAGGGGGATTATGGCTACTCCTTC. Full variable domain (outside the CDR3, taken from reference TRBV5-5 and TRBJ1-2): DAGVTQSPTHLIKTRGQQVTLRCSPISGHKSVSWYQQVLGQGPQFIFQYYEKEERGRGNFPDRFSARQFPNYSSELNVNALLLGDSALYLCASSSLRQGDYGYSFGSGTRLTVV.

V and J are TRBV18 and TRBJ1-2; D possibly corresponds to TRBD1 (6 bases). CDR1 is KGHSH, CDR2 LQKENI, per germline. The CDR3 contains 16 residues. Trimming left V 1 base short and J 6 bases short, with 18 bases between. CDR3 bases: TGTGCCAGCTCACCACTTCTCACAGGGTTTTTGGATGGCTACACCTTC. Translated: CASSPLLTGFLDGYTF.

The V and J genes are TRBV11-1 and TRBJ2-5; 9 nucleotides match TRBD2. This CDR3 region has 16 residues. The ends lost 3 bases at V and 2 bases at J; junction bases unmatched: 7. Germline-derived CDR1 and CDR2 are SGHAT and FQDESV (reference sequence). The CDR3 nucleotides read TGTGCCAGCAGCTTCTCGGGGCGGGGGGGACAAGAGACCCAGTACTTC. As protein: CASSFSGRGGQETQYF.

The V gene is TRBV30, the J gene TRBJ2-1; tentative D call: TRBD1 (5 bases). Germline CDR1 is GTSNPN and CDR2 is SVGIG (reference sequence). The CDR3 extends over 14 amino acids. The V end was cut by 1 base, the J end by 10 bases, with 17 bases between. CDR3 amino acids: CAWSGTGHTSEQFF. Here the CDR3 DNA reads TGTGCCTGGAGTGGAACAGGACACACGTCGGAGCAGTTCTTC.

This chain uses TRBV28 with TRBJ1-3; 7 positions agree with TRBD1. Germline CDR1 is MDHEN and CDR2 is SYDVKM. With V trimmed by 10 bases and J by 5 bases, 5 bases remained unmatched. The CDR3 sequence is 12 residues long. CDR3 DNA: TGTGCCACCACAGGGGACAGAAACACCATATATTTT. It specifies CATTGDRNTIYF.

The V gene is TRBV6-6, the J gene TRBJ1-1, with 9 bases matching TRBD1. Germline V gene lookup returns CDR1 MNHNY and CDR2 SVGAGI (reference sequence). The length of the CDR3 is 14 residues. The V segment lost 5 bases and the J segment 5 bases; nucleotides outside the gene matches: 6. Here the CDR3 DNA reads TGTGCCAGCAGTAAACAGGGGGCTAGTACTGAAGCTTTCTTT. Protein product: CASSKQGASTEAFF.

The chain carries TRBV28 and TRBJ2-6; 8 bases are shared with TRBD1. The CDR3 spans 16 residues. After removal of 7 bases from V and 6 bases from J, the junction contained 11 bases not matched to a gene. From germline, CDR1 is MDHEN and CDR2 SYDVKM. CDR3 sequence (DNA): TGTGCCAGCATAGGTCAGAGGCAGGGGGCGGCCAACGTCCTGACTTTC. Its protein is CASIGQRQGAANVLTF.

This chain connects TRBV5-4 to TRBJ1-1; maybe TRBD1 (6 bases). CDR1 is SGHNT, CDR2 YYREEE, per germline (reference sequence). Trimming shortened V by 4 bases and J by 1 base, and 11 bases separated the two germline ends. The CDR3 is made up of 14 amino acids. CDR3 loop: CASSRGGRNTEAFF. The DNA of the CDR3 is TGTGCCAGCAGCCGCGGGGGGCGGAACACTGAAGCTTTCTTT.

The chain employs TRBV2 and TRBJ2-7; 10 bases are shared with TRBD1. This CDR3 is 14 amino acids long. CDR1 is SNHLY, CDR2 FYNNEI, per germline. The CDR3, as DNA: TGTGCATCCCAACCGGGACAGGGGTATTCCGAGCAGTACTTC. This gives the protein CASQPGQGYSEQYF.

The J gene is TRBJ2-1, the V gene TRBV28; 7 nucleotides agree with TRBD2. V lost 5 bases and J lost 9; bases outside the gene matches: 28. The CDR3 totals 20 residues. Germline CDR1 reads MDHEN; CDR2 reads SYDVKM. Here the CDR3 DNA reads TGTGCCAGCAGTGGACTGAAGGGGCGAGAAGGGGAGGGACCTACAGGTGAGCAGTTCTTC. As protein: CASSGLKGREGEGPTGEQFF. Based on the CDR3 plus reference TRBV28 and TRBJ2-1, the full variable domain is DVKVTQSSRYLVKRTGEKVFLECVQDMDHENMFWYRQDPGLGLRLIYFSYDVKMKEKGDIPEGYSVSREKKERFSLILESASTNQTSMYLCASSGLKGREGEGPTGEQFFGPGTRLTVL.

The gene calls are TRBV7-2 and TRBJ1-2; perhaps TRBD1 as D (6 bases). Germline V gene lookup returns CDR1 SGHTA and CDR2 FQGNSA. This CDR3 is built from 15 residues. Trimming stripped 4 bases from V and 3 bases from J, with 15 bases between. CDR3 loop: CASSSKGGAYYGYTF. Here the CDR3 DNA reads TGTGCCAGCAGCTCCAAGGGGGGGGCGTACTATGGCTACACCTTC.

This CDR3 is CASSLVFSGGPDTQYF. The CDR3 DNA follows: TGTGCCAGCAGCTTAGTTTTTAGCGGAGGCCCAGATACGCAGTATTTT. The chain uses TRBV11-3 and TRBJ2-3, with a possible D match to TRBD2 (6 bases). This CDR3 spans 16 amino acids. V was cut by 1 base and J by 4 bases, with 15 bases left in between. Germline V gene sequence: CDR1 SGHNT, CDR2 YENEEA.

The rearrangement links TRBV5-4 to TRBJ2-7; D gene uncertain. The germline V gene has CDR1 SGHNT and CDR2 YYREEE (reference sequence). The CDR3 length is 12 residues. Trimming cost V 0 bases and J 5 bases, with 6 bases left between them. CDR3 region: CASSLVDNEQYF. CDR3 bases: TGTGCCAGCAGCTTGGTAGATAACGAGCAGTACTTC.

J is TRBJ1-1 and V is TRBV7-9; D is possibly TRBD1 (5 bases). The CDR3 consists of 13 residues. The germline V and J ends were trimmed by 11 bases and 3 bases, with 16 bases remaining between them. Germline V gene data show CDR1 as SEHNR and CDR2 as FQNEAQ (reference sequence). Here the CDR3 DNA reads TGTGCCGGAACCGGGGGAGGGGACACTGAAGCTTTCTTT. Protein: CAGTGGGDTEAFF. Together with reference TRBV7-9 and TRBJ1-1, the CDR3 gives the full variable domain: DTGVSQNPRHKITKRGQNVTFRCDPISEHNRLYWYRQTLGQGPEFLTYFQNEAQLEKSRLLSDRFSAERPKGSFSTLEIQRTEQGDSAMYLCAGTGGGDTEAFFGQGTRLTVV.

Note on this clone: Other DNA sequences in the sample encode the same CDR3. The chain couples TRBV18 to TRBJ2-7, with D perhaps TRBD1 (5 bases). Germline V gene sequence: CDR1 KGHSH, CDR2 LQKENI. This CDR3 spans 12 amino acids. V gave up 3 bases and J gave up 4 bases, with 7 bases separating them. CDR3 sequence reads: CASSPDTYEQYF. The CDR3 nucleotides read TGTGCCAGCTCACCGGACACTTACGAGCAGTACTTC. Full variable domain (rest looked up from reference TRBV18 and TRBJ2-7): NAGVMQNPRHLVRRRGQEARLRCSPMKGHSHVYWYRQLPEEGLKFMVYLQKENIIDESGMPKERFSAEFPKEGPSILRIQQVVRGDSAAYFCASSPDTYEQYFGPGTRLTVT.

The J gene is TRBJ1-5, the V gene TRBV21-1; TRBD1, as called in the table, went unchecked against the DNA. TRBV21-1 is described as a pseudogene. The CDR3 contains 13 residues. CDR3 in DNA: TGTGCCAGCGGACCAGGGGTGGATCAGCCCCAGCATTTT. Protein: CASGPGVDQPQHF.

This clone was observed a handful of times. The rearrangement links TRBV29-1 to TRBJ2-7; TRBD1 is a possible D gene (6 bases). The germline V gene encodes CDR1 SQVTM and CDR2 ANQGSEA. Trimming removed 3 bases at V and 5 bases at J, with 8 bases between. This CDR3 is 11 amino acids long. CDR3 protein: CSVDRGNEQYF. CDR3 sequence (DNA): TGCAGCGTTGACAGGGGCAACGAGCAGTACTTC.

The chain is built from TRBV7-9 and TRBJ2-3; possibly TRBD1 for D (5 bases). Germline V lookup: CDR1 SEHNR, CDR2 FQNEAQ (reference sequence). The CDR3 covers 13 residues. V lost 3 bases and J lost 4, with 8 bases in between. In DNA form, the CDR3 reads TGTGCCAGCAGCTTTCTGGGGCCAGATACGCAGTATTTT. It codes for CASSFLGPDTQYF.

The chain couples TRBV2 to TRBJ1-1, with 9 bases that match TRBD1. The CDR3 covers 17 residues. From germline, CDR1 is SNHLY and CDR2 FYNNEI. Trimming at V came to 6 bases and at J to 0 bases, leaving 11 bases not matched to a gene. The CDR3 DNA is TGTGCCAGCAGGGAGGTCCCGGGACAGGGAATGAACACTGAAGCTTTCTTT. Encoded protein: CASREVPGQGMNTEAFF.

The CDR3 nucleotides read TGTGCCAGCAGCAACACAGGGGCCTACGAGCAGTACTTC. Its translation is CASSNTGAYEQYF. The V call is TRBV7-2, the J call TRBJ2-7; 7 nucleotides agree with TRBD1. The trim removed 5 bases at V and 2 bases at J, leaving 3 bases unmatched. The CDR3 covers 13 residues. Per the germline V gene, CDR1 is SGHTA and CDR2 is FQGNSA.

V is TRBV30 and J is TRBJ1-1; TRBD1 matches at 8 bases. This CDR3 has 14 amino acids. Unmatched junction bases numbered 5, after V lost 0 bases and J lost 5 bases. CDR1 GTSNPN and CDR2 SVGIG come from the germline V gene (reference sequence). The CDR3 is CAWSVGQGKTEAFF. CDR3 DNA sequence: TGTGCCTGGAGTGTAGGACAGGGAAAGACTGAAGCTTTCTTT. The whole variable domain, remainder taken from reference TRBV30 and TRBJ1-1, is SQTIHQWPATLVQPVGSPLSLECTVEGTSNPNLYWYRQAAGRGLQLLFYSVGIGQISSEVPQNLSASRPQDRQFILSSKKLLLSDSGFYLCAWSVGQGKTEAFFGQGTRLTVV.

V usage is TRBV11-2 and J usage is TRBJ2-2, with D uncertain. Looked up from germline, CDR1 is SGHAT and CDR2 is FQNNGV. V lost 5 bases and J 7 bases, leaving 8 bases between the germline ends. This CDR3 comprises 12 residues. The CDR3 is CASSPTVGELFF. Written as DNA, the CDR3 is TGTGCCAGCAGCCCCACGGTCGGGGAGCTGTTTTTT.